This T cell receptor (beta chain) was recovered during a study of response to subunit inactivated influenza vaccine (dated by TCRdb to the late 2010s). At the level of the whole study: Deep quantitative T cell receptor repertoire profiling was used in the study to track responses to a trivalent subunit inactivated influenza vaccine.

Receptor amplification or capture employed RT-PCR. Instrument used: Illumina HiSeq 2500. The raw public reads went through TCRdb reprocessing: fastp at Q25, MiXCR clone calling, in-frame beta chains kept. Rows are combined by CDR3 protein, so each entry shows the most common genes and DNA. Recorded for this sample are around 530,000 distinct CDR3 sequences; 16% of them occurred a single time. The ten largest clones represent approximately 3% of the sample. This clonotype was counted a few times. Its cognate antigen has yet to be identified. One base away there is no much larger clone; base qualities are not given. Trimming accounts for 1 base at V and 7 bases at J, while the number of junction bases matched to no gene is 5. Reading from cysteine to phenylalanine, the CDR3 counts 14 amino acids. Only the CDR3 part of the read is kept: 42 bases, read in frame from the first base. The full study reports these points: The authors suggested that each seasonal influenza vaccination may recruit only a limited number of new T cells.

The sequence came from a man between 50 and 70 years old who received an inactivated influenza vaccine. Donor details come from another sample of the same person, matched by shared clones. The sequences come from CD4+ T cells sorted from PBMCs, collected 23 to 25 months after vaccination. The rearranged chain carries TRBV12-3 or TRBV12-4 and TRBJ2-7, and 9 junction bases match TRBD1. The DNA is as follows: TGTGCCAGCAGTTTAGGACAGGGGGTCCTTGAGCAGTACTTC. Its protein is CASSLGQGVLEQYF.